These T cell receptor beta chains were read from a single sample in a study of identical twins. TCRdb reanalysed the 5' RACE reads using MiXCR and keeps one entry per CDR3 protein. This table has hundreds of thousands of distinct CDR3 sequences, around 15% appearing once. Material: memory (CD45RO+) T cells sorted from blood. Source of these receptors: a woman aged 18-29 years in good health. The CDR3 runs from the conserved cysteine through the conserved F or W. D genes are given only for firm matches. Size values are once, few and many counts, or a class for expanded clones, and some rows have none.

TRBV5-6,TRBJ2-7,NA,NA,CASSLKGRTYEQYF,TGTGCCAGCAGCTTGAAGGGGAGGACCTACGAGCAGTACTTC
TRBV3-1,TRBJ2-4,few,TRBD1,CASSQGDRGPRNIQYF,TGTGCCAGCAGCCAAGGAGACAGGGGCCCCCGAAACATTCAGTACTTC
TRBV19,TRBJ2-5,NA,NA,CASSIIRQPQETQYF,TGTGCCAGTAGTATAATTCGACAGCCCCAAGAGACCCAGTACTTC
TRBV12-3/TRBV12-4,TRBJ1-5,few,NA,CACSFGSSNPIYSNQPQHF,TGTGCCTGCAGTTTTGGTTCCTCAAACCCCATCTATAGCAATCAGCCCCAGCATTTT
TRBV19,TRBJ2-3,many,NA,CASGSGSTDTQYF,TGTGCCAGTGGCAGCGGTTCTACAGATACGCAGTATTTT
TRBV9,TRBJ2-1,NA,NA,CASSAGGGLVINEQFF,TGTGCCAGCAGCGCGGGGGGCGGGCTGGTTATCAATGAGCAGTTCTTC
TRBV5-1,TRBJ2-7,NA,TRBD1,CASSPDRGKAEQYF,TGCGCCAGCAGCCCCGACAGGGGAAAGGCCGAGCAGTACTTC
TRBV30,TRBJ1-1,NA,NA,CAWNGLGTEAFF,TGTGCCTGGAATGGGTTGGGCACTGAAGCTTTCTTT
TRBV5-6,TRBJ2-3,NA,NA,CASSAVLVDTQYF,TGTGCCAGCAGCGCTGTCCTTGTGGATACGCAGTATTTT
TRBV7-9,TRBJ2-5,NA,TRBD1,CSSSLKGQWETQYF,TGTTCCAGCAGTCTAAAGGGACAGTGGGAGACCCAGTACTTC